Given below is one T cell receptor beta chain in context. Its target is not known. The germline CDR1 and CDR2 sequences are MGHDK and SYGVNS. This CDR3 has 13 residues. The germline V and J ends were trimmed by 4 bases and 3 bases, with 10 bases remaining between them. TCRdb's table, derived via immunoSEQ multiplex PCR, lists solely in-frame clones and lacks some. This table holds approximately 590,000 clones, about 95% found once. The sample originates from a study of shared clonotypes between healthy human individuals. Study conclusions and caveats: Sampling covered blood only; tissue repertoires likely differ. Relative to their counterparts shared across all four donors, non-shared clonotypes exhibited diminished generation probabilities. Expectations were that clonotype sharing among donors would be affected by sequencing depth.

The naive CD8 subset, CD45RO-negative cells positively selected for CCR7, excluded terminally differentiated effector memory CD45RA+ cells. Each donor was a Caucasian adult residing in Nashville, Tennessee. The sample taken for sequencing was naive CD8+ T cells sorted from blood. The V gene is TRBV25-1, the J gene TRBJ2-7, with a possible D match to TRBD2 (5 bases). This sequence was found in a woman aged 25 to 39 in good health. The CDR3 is CASSASGNYEQYF. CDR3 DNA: TGTGCCAGCAGTGCATCCGGGAACTACGAGCAGTACTTC.